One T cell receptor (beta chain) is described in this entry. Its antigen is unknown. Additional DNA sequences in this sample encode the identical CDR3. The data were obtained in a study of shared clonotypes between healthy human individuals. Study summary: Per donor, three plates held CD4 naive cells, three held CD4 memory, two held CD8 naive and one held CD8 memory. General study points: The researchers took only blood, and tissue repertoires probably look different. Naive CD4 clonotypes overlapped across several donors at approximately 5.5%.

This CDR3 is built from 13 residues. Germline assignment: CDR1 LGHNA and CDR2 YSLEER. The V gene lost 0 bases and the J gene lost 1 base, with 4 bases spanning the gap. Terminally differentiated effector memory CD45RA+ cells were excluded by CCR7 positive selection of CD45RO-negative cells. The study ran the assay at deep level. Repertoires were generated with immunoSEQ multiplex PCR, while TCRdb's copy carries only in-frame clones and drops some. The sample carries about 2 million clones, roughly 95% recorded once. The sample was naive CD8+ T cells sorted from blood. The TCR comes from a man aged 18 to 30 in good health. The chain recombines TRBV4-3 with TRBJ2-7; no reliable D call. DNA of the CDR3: TGCGCCAGCAGCCAAGAAGGGTCCTACGAGCAGTACTTC. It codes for CASSQEGSYEQYF.